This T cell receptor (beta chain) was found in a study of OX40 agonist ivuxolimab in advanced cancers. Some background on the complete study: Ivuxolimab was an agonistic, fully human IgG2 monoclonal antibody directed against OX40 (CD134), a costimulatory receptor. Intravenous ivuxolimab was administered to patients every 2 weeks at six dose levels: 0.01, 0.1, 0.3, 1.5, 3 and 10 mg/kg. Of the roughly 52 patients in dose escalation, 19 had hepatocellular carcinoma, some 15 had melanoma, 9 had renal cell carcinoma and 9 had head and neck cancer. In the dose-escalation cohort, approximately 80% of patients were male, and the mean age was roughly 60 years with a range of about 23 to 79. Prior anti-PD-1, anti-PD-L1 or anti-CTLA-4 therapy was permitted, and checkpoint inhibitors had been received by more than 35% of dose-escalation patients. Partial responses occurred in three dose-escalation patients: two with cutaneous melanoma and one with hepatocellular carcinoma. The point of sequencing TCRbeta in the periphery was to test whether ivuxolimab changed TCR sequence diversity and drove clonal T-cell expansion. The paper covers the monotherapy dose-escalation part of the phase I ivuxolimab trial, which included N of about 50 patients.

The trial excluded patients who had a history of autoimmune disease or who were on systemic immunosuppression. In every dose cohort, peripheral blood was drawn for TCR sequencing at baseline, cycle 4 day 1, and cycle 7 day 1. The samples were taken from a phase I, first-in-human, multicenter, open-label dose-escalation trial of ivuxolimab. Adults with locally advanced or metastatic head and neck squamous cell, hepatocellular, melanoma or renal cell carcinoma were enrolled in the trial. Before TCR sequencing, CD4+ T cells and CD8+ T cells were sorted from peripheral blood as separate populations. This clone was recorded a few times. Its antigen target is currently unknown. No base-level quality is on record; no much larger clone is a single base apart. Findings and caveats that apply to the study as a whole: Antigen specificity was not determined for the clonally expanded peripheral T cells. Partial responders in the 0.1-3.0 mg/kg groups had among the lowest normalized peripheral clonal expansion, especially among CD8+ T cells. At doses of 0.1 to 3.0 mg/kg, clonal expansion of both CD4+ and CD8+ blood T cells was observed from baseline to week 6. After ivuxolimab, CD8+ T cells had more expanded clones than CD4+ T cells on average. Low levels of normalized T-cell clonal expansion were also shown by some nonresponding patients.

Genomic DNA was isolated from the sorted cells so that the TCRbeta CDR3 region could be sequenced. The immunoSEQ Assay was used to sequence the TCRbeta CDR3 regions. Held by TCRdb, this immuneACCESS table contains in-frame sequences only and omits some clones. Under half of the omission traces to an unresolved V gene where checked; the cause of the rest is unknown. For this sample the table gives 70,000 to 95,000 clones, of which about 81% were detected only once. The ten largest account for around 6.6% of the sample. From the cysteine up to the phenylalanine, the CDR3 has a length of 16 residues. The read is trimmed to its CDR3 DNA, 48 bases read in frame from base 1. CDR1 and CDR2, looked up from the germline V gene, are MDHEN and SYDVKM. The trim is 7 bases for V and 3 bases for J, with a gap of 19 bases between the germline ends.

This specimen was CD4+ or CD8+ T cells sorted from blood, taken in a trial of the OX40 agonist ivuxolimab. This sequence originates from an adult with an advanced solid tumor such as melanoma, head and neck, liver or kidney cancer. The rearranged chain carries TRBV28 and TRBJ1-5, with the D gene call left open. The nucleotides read TGTGCCAGCACTAACAAGCGGACGCAAATCAATCAGCCCCAGCATTTT. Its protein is CASTNKRTQINQPQHF.